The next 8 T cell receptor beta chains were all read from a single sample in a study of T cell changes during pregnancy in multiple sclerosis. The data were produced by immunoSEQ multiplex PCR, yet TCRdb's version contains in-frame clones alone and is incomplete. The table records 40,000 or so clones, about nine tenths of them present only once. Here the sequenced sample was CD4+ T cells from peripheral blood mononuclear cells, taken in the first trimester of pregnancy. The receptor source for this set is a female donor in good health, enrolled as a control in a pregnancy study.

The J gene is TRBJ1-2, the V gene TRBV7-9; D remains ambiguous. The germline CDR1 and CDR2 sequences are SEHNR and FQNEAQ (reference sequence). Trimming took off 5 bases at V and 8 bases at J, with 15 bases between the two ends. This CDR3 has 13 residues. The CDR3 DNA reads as TGTGCCAGCAGCCTCGTACGGGGAGGGGGCTACACCTTC. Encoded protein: CASSLVRGGGYTF.

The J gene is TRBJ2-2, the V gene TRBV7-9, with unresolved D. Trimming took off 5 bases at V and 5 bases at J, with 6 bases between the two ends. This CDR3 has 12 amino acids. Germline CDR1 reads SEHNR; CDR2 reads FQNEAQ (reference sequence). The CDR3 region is CASSRLTGELFF. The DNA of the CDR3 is TGTGCCAGCAGCCGGTTGACCGGGGAGCTGTTTTTT.

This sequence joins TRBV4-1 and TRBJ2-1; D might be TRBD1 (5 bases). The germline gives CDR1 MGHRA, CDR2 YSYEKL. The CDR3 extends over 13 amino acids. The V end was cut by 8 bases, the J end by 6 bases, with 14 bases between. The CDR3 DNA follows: TGCGCCAGCGGAACCGGACAACGCAATGAGCAGTTCTTC. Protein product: CASGTGQRNEQFF.

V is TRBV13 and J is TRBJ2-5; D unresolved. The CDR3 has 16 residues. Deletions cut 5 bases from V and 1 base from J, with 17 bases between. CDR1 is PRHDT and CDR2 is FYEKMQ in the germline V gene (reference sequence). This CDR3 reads CASSPPRPRSQETQYF. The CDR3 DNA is TGTGCCAGCAGCCCTCCGAGGCCCCGGAGCCAAGAGACCCAGTACTTC.

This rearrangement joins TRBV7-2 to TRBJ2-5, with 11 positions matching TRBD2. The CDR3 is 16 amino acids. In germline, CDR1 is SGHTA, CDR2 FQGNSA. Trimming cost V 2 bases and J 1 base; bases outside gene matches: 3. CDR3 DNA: TGTGCCAGCAGCTTATTTACTAGCGGGGGCCAAGAGACCCAGTACTTC. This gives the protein CASSLFTSGGQETQYF.

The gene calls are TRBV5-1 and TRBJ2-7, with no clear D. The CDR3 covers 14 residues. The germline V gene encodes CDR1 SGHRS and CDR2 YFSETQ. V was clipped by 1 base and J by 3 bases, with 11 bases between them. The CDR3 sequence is CASSLSTGNYEQYF. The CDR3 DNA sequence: TGCGCCAGCAGCTTGTCGACGGGTAACTACGAGCAGTACTTC.

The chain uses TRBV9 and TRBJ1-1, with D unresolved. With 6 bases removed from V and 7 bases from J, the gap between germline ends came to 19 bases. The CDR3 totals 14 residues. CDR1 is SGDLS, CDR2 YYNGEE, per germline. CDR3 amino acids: CASTGGRGSSEAFF. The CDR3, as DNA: TGTGCCAGCACCGGTGGTCGGGGTTCTAGTGAAGCTTTCTTT. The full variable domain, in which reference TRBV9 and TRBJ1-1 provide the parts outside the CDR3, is DSGVTQTPKHLITATGQRVTLRCSPRSGDLSVYWYQQSLDQGLQFLIQYYNGEERAKGNILERFSAQQFPDLHSELNLSSLELGDSALYFCASTGGRGSSEAFFGQGTRLTVV.

The CDR3 DNA reads TGTGCCAGCAGTGGGGCCCAGGGAACCCAGTACTTC. Translating gives CASSGAQGTQYF. V and J are TRBV25-1 and TRBJ2-5; D is perhaps TRBD1 (5 bases). Germline values: CDR1 MGHDK, CDR2 SYGVNS. This CDR3 contains 12 residues. V shed 4 bases and J shed 8 bases, with 11 bases lying between them.